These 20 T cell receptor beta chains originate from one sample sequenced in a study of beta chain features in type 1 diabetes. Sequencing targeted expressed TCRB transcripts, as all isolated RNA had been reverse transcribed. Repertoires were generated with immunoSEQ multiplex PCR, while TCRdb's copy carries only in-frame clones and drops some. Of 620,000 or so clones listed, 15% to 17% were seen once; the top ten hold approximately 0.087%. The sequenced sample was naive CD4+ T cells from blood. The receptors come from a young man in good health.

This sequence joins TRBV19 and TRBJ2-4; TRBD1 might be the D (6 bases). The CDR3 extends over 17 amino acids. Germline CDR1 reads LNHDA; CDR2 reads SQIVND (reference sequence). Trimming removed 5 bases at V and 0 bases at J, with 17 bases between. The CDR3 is CASSPTGLNIAKNIQYF. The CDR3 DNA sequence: TGTGCCAGTAGTCCGACAGGTTTGAATATAGCCAAAAACATTCAGTACTTC.

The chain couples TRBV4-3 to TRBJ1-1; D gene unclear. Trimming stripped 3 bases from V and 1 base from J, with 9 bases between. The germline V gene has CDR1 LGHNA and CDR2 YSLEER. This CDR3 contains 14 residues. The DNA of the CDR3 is TGCGCCAGCAGCCATCCCAGCCGGAACACTGAAGCTTTCTTT. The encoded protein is CASSHPSRNTEAFF.

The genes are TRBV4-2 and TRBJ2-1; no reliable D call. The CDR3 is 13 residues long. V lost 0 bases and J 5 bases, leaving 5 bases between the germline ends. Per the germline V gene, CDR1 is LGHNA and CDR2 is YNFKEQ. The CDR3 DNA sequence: TGTGCCAGCAGCCAAGAATCGAACAATGAGCAGTTCTTC. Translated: CASSQESNNEQFF.

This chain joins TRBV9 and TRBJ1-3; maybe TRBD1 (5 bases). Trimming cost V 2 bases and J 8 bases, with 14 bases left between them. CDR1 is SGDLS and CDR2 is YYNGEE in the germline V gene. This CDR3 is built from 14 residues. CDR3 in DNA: TGTGCCAGCAGCGTCCAAACCCAGGGTGACACCATATATTTT. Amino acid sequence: CASSVQTQGDTIYF.

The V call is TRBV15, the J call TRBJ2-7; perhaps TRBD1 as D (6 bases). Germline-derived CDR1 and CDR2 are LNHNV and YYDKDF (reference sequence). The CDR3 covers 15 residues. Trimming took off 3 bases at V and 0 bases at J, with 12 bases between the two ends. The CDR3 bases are TGTGCCACCAGCAGTAGGACAGTTGCCTCCTACGAGCAGTACTTC. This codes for CATSSRTVASYEQYF. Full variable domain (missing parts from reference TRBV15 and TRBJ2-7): DAMVIQNPRYQVTQFGKPVTLSCSQTLNHNVMYWYQQKSSQAPKLLFHYYDKDFNNEADTPDNFQSRRPNTSFCFLDIRSPGLGDTAMYLCATSSRTVASYEQYFGPGTRLTVT.

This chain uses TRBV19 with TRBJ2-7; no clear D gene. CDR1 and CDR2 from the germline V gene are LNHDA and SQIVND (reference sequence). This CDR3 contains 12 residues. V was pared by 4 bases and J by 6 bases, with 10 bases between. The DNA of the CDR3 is TGTGCCAGTAGTAGCCTTGGAAGCGAGCAGTACTTC. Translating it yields CASSSLGSEQYF.

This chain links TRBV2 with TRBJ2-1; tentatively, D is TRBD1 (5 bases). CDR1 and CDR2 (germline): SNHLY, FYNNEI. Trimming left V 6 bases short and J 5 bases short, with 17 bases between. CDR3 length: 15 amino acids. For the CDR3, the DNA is TGTGCCAGCAGGGCTCAGGGATCCAGAGACAATGAGCAGTTCTTC. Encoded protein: CASRAQGSRDNEQFF.

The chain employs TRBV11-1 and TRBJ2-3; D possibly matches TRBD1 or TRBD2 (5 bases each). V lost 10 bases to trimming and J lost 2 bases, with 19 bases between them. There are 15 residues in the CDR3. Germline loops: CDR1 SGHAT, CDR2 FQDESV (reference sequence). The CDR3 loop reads CATFEGTPDTDTQYF. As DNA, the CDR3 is TGTGCCACTTTTGAGGGGACCCCGGACACAGATACGCAGTATTTT.

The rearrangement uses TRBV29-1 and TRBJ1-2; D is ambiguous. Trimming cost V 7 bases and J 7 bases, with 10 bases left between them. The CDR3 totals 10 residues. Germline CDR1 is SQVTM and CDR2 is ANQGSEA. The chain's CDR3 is CSAHGGGYTF. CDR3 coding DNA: TGCAGCGCTCACGGTGGTGGCTACACCTTC.

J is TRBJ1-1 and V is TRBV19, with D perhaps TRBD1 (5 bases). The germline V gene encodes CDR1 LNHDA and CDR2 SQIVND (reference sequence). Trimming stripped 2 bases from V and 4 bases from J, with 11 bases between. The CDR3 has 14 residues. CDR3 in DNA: TGTGCCAGTAGTATACCCAACGGGGGCACTGAAGCTTTCTTT. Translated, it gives CASSIPNGGTEAFF. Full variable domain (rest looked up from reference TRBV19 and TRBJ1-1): DGGITQSPKYLFRKEGQNVTLSCEQNLNHDAMYWYRQDPGQGLRLIYYSQIVNDFQKGDIAEGYSVSREKKESFPLTVTSAQKNPTAFYLCASSIPNGGTEAFFGQGTRLTVV.

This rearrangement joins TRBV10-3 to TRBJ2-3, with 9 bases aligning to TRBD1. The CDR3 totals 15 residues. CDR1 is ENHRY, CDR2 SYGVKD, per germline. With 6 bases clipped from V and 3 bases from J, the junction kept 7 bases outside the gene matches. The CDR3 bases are TGTGCCATCAGCGGGACAGGGTTTGGGACAGATACGCAGTATTTT. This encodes CAISGTGFGTDTQYF.

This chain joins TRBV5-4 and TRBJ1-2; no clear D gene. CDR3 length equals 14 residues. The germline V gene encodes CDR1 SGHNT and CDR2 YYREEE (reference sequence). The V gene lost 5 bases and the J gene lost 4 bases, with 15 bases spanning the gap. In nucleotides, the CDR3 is TGTGCCAGCAGTGACGGAGTGGAACCCTATGGCTACACCTTC. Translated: CASSDGVEPYGYTF.

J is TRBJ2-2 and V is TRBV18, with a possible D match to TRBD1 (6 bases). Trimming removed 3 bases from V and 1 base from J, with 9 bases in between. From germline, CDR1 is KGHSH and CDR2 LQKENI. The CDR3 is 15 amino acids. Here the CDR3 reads CASSPSTGNTGELFF. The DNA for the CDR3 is TGTGCCAGCTCACCCTCGACAGGGAACACCGGGGAGCTGTTTTTT.

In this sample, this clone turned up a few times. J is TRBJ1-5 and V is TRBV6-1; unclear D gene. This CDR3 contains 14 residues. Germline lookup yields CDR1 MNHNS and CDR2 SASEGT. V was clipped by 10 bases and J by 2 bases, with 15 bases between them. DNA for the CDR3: TGTGCCACCAACCACTACCAAGGCAATCAGCCCCAGCATTTT. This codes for CATNHYQGNQPQHF.

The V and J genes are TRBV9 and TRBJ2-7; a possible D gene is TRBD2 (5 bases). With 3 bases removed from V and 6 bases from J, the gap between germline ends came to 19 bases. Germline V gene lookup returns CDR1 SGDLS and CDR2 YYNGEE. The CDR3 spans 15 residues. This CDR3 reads CASSERGFGRGEQYF. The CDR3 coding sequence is TGTGCCAGCAGCGAACGAGGATTTGGCCGGGGCGAGCAGTACTTC.

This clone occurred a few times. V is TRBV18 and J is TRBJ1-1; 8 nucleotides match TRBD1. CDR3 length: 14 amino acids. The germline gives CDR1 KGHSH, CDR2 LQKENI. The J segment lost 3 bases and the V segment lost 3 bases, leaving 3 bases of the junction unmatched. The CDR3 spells CASSPQGAYTEAFF. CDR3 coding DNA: TGTGCCAGCTCACCCCAGGGGGCGTACACTGAAGCTTTCTTT.

Here the CDR3 DNA reads TGTGCCAGCAGCCCTCGGGCAGGGGGATCGAACACTGAAGCTTTCTTT. This sequence encodes CASSPRAGGSNTEAFF. The chain combines TRBV7-2 with TRBJ1-1; 7 nucleotides agree with TRBD1. V lost 5 bases to trimming and J lost 1 base; unmatched junction nucleotides: 10. The germline V gene has CDR1 SGHTA and CDR2 FQGNSA. This CDR3 is built from 16 residues.

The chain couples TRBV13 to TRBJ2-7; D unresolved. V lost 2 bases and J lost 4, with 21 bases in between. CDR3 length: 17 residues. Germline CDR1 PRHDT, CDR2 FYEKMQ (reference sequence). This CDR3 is CASSLKVHLPLLYEQYF. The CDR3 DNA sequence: TGTGCCAGCAGCTTAAAGGTCCACCTCCCCCTTTTATACGAGCAGTACTTC. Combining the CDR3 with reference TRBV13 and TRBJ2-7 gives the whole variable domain AAGVIQSPRHLIKEKRETATLKCYPIPRHDTVYWYQQGPGQDPQFLISFYEKMQSDKGSIPDRFSAQQFSDYHSELNMSSLELGDSALYFCASSLKVHLPLLYEQYFGPGTRLTVT.

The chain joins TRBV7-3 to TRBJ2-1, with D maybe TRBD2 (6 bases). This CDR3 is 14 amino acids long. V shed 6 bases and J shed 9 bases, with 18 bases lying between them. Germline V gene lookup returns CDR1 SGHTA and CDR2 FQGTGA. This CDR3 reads CASRVGGSHGEQFF. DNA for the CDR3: TGTGCCAGCAGGGTTGGAGGGTCACACGGTGAGCAGTTCTTC.

The CDR3 DNA sequence: TGTGCCAGCAGTTCACCGGCGAGGCCAAATACGGGGCATGAGCAGTTCTTC. It translates to CASSSPARPNTGHEQFF. This chain connects TRBV6-4 to TRBJ2-1; D may be TRBD1 or TRBD2 (5 bases each). The ends were cut back, 5 bases at V and 8 bases at J, with 25 bases in the middle. The CDR3 length is 17 residues. Germline CDR1 reads MRHNA; CDR2 reads SNTAGT.